This T cell receptor (beta chain) originates from a study of response to subunit inactivated influenza vaccine. Findings and caveats of the study: Authors suggested seasonal influenza vaccinations each recruit few new T cells.

This clonotype has only a few counts. Its antigen is still unknown. TCRdb processed the RT-PCR reads anew with MiXCR; each CDR3 protein has one entry. The sample records 500,000 to 600,000 distinct CDR3 sequences, 12% to 15% being singletons. The CDR3 runs 16 residues. Per germline, CDR1 SGHAT and CDR2 FQNNGV. With 4 bases clipped from V and 2 bases from J, the junction kept 4 bases outside the gene matches. The sequence was obtained from a man aged 50-60 years who received an inactivated influenza vaccine. The source was PBMCs from blood, collected 12 days after vaccination. This chain joins TRBV11-2 and TRBJ2-7; 14 bases fit TRBD2. CDR3 protein: CASSSRTSGRTYEQYF. CDR3 DNA sequence: TGTGCCAGCAGCTCCCGGACTAGCGGGAGGACCTACGAGCAGTACTTC.